Following are 28 T cell receptor beta chains from one sample sequenced in a study of CD8 T cell repertoires and HIV-1 epitope variants. TCRdb keeps only in-frame clones here, not all; method: immunoSEQ multiplex PCR. The sample contains about 3,000 clones, 65% to 80% of which appear only once. No antigen has been identified for these receptors. The sequencing sample was made of cultured CD8+ T cells derived from PBMCs. These receptors originate from a male donor with HIV.

This clone was observed a handful of times. The J gene is TRBJ2-7, the V gene TRBV11-1, with 7 bases matching TRBD1. V trimming: 2 bases; J trimming: 2 bases; junction bases outside the gene matches: 0. Germline assignment: CDR1 SGHAT and CDR2 FQDESV (reference sequence). The CDR3 contains 13 residues. This CDR3 is CASSLQGAYEQYF. In DNA form, the CDR3 reads TGTGCCAGCAGCTTACAGGGGGCCTACGAGCAGTACTTC.

The chain uses TRBV4-2 and TRBJ1-2; D unresolved. CDR3 length: 16 amino acids. V lost 4 bases to trimming and J lost 3 bases, with 18 bases between them. CDR1 is LGHNA and CDR2 is YNFKEQ in the germline V gene. CDR3 bases: TGTGCCAGCAGCCCTTGGCCGGTAGAATTGGACTATGGCTACACCTTC. It yields the protein CASSPWPVELDYGYTF.

This sequence joins TRBV30 and TRBJ2-7; no definite D call. V lost 5 bases and J 7 bases, leaving 15 bases between the germline ends. Per germline, CDR1 GTSNPN and CDR2 SVGIG (reference sequence). The CDR3 runs to 12 residues. CDR3 protein: CAWSPSFEEQYF. The CDR3 DNA reads TGTGCCTGGTCCCCTTCCTTCGAAGAGCAGTACTTC.

The V and J genes are TRBV6-1 and TRBJ1-1; 7 bases are a match to TRBD1. After removal of 4 bases from V and 0 bases from J, the junction contained 8 bases not matched to a gene. This CDR3 is built from 16 residues. Per the germline V gene, CDR1 is MNHNS and CDR2 is SASEGT. The CDR3 protein is CASSAGSGQMNTEAFF. Here the CDR3 DNA reads TGTGCCAGCAGTGCAGGTTCGGGACAGATGAACACTGAAGCTTTCTTT.

The chain combines TRBV4-1 with TRBJ2-3; 11 nucleotides match TRBD1. The V gene end was trimmed by 0 bases and the J gene end by 2 bases; junction bases not matched to a gene: 4. The CDR3 extends over 17 amino acids. Germline CDR1 MGHRA, CDR2 YSYEKL. The CDR3 is CASSQEGDRGYTDTQYF. CDR3 DNA sequence: TGCGCCAGCAGCCAAGAGGGGGACAGGGGGTACACAGATACGCAGTATTTT.

The chain uses TRBV7-9 and TRBJ2-3, with 10 positions matching TRBD2. The germline V gene encodes CDR1 SEHNR and CDR2 FQNEAQ (reference sequence). The CDR3 is made up of 14 amino acids. V lost 11 bases and J lost 4; bases outside the gene matches: 9. The CDR3 DNA follows: TGTGCCTGCCAAACTAGCGGGAATTCAGATACGCAGTATTTT. Its protein product is CACQTSGNSDTQYF.

This rearrangement joins TRBV5-1 to TRBJ2-7; D not resolved. Germline values: CDR1 SGHRS, CDR2 YFSETQ. This CDR3 is 15 amino acids long. V was clipped by 0 bases and J by 0 bases, with 10 bases between them. Here the CDR3 DNA reads TGCGCCAGCAGCTTGGAGGTCGTTTCCTCCTACGAGCAGTACTTC. Translating gives CASSLEVVSSYEQYF.

The chain joins TRBV7-2 to TRBJ2-5; D is perhaps TRBD1 (8 bases). From germline, CDR1 is SGHTA and CDR2 FQGNSA. The CDR3 covers 14 residues. Trimming shortened V by 5 bases and J by 3 bases, and 13 bases separated the two germline ends. CDR3 in amino acids: CASSVTGGEETQYF. CDR3 nucleotide sequence: TGTGCCAGCAGCGTAACAGGGGGGGAAGAGACCCAGTACTTC.

V is TRBV28 and J is TRBJ2-7; TRBD1 matches 11 bases. After removal of 10 bases from V and 1 base from J, the junction contained 6 bases not matched to a gene. The CDR3 totals 14 residues. CDR1 and CDR2 from the germline V gene are MDHEN and SYDVKM. The CDR3: CAISDRGLSYEQYF. The CDR3 bases are TGTGCCATCTCGGACAGGGGGCTTTCCTACGAGCAGTACTTC.

V and J are TRBV29-1 and TRBJ2-1; D not certain. From germline, CDR1 is SQVTM and CDR2 ANQGSEA. The V gene lost 0 bases and the J gene lost 6 bases, with 15 bases spanning the gap. This CDR3 contains 15 residues. This chain's CDR3 is CSVEDLLGYGNEQFF. CDR3 bases: TGCAGCGTTGAAGATCTTCTGGGGTACGGCAATGAGCAGTTCTTC.

This clone has a handful of counts. This chain uses TRBV28 with TRBJ1-1; D possibly corresponds to TRBD1 (6 bases). V dropped 6 bases and J dropped 4 bases, with 12 bases sitting between them. This CDR3 has 13 residues. The germline V gene encodes CDR1 MDHEN and CDR2 SYDVKM. CDR3 sequence reads: CASRTGEVTEAFF. The CDR3 DNA reads as TGTGCCAGCAGGACAGGAGAGGTCACTGAAGCTTTCTTT.

The chain links TRBV7-9 to TRBJ2-7; D not resolved. There are 13 residues in the CDR3. The ends were cut back, 4 bases at V and 6 bases at J, with 13 bases in the middle. Germline loops: CDR1 SEHNR, CDR2 FQNEAQ (reference sequence). The CDR3 DNA is TGTGCCAGCAGCTCGGACCCTCAGCCCGAGCAGTACTTC. Protein: CASSSDPQPEQYF.

The chain has TRBV2 and TRBJ1-4; D unresolved. Trimming shortened V by 0 bases and J by 3 bases, and 11 bases separated the two germline ends. The germline gives CDR1 SNHLY, CDR2 FYNNEI. The CDR3 loop spans 16 amino acids. For the CDR3, the DNA is TGTGCCAGCAGTGAAGCGGGTAATCGGGCTAATGAAAAACTGTTTTTT. Protein sequence: CASSEAGNRANEKLFF.

This clone was detected a few times. This chain links TRBV14 with TRBJ2-5, with D possibly being TRBD2 (5 bases). CDR3 size: 15 residues. Germline V gene data show CDR1 as SGHDN and CDR2 as FVKESK. The ends were cut back, 6 bases at V and 4 bases at J, with 18 bases in the middle. CDR3 bases: TGTGCCAGCAGTCTAGCCCGGACCTCGGGAGAGACCCAGTACTTC. Translation gives CASSLARTSGETQYF. The full variable domain, completed using reference TRBV14 and TRBJ2-5, is EAGVTQFPSHSVIEKGQTVTLRCDPISGHDNLYWYRRVMGKEIKFLLHFVKESKQDESGMPNNRFLAERTGGTYSTLKVQPAELEDSGVYFCASSLARTSGETQYFGPGTRLLVL.

V usage is TRBV7-8 and J usage is TRBJ2-3; 9 nucleotides agree with TRBD1. CDR3 length: 16 residues. Germline assignment: CDR1 SGHVS and CDR2 FQNEAQ. The V gene end was trimmed by 1 base and the J gene end by 4 bases; junction bases not matched to a gene: 6. The CDR3 region is CASSLGPGQGSDTQYF. The DNA of the CDR3 is TGTGCCAGCAGCTTAGGCCCCGGACAGGGGTCAGATACGCAGTATTTT.

This chain connects TRBV10-1 to TRBJ2-3, with 11 bases lining up with TRBD2. V shed 6 bases, J shed 0 bases, and the junction held 8 bases outside the gene matches. This CDR3 has 17 residues. CDR1 and CDR2 from the germline V gene are WNHNN and SYGVQD (reference sequence). In DNA, the CDR3 is TGCGCCAGCAGGAGTAGCGGGAGGGCCACTAGCACAGATACGCAGTATTTT. Translating it yields CASRSSGRATSTDTQYF.

This sequence joins TRBV4-1 and TRBJ2-3, with D uncertain. Per the germline V gene, CDR1 is MGHRA and CDR2 is YSYEKL. With 5 bases removed from V and 0 bases from J, the gap between germline ends came to 9 bases. This CDR3 spans 14 amino acids. Here the CDR3 reads CASSAQSSTDTQYF. The CDR3 DNA reads TGCGCCAGCAGCGCTCAGTCCAGCACAGATACGCAGTATTTT.

The chain uses TRBV5-6 and TRBJ2-7; possibly TRBD1 for D (5 bases). The CDR3 is made up of 11 amino acids. V was clipped by 4 bases and J by 6 bases, with 8 bases between them. The germline V gene has CDR1 SGHDT and CDR2 YYEEEE. The chain's CDR3 is CASSEQGEQYF. Written as DNA, the CDR3 is TGTGCCAGCAGCGAGCAGGGCGAGCAGTACTTC.

The rearrangement links TRBV4-3 to TRBJ2-7; no clear D gene. Germline V gene sequence: CDR1 LGHNA, CDR2 YSLEER. Trimming stripped 0 bases from V and 1 base from J, with 13 bases between. This CDR3 contains 16 residues. The CDR3 region is CASSQEYSLESYEQYF. As DNA, the CDR3 is TGCGCCAGCAGCCAAGAGTATAGCCTCGAATCCTACGAGCAGTACTTC.

This clone showed up just once. The CDR3 is CSVDQGLNEQFF. CDR3 DNA: TGCAGCGTTGATCAGGGACTCAATGAGCAGTTCTTC. V is TRBV29-1 and J is TRBJ2-1; TRBD2 might be the D (6 bases). Germline V lookup: CDR1 SQVTM, CDR2 ANQGSEA. The CDR3 is 12 residues long. Trimming removed 3 bases at V and 6 bases at J, with 9 bases between.

A remark on this clone: Relative to the germline gene, one junction end is altered; a read error may explain this. The chain couples TRBV28 to TRBJ1-2; D remains ambiguous. The CDR3 has 14 amino acids. Germline assignment: CDR1 MDHEN and CDR2 SYDVKM. CDR3 nucleotide sequence: TGTGCCAGCAGTTTGACTCGACATATCTATGGCTACGCCTTC. This encodes CASSLTRHIYGYAF.

The chain combines TRBV28 with TRBJ1-6; D call uncertain. The germline V gene encodes CDR1 MDHEN and CDR2 SYDVKM. Trimming took off 7 bases at V and 0 bases at J, with 7 bases between the two ends. The CDR3 is 14 amino acids. CDR3 residues: CASKYLSYNSPLHF. For the CDR3, the DNA is TGTGCCAGCAAATACCTCTCCTATAATTCACCCCTCCACTTT. The full variable domain, rest sourced from reference TRBV28 and TRBJ1-6, is DVKVTQSSRYLVKRTGEKVFLECVQDMDHENMFWYRQDPGLGLRLIYFSYDVKMKEKGDIPEGYSVSREKKERFSLILESASTNQTSMYLCASKYLSYNSPLHFGNGTRLTVT.

The chain combines TRBV5-6 with TRBJ2-3; D is perhaps TRBD2 (6 bases). V was shortened by 4 bases and J by 5 bases, with 14 bases between the two germline ends. Germline assignment: CDR1 SGHDT and CDR2 YYEEEE. The CDR3 is 14 amino acids. The CDR3 here is CASSLGGGGDTQYF. The CDR3 DNA reads TGTGCCAGCAGCCTGGGGGGAGGAGGAGATACGCAGTATTTT.

This chain connects TRBV29-1 to TRBJ2-5; 10 nucleotides align to TRBD2. The closer fit of TRBJ2-7 to the DNA end suggests the J call may be wrong. CDR3 length: 15 residues. Germline V lookup: CDR1 SQVTM, CDR2 ANQGSEA. CDR3 sequence: CSVEDKREGTYEQYF. Here the CDR3 DNA reads TGCAGCGTTGAAGATAAGCGGGAGGGAACCTACGAGCAGTACTTC.

This chain connects TRBV10-2 to TRBJ1-1; no clear D gene. Germline CDR1 and CDR2: WSHSY and SAAADI. V was shortened by 3 bases and J by 0 bases, with 8 bases between the two germline ends. This CDR3 comprises 14 residues. CDR3 sequence: CASSEPRMNTEAFF. The DNA for the CDR3 is TGCGCCAGCAGTGAACCCCGTATGAACACTGAAGCTTTCTTT.

This clone was seen only a few times. The V gene is TRBV7-6, the J gene TRBJ1-5; maybe TRBD1 (5 bases). Germline assignment: CDR1 SGHVS and CDR2 FNYEAQ. This CDR3 region has 13 residues. V lost 8 bases and J lost 4, with 12 bases in between. Written as DNA, the CDR3 is TGTGCCAGCTCCCCTTGGGGGAATCAGCCCCAGCATTTT. This sequence encodes CASSPWGNQPQHF. Combining the CDR3 with reference TRBV7-6 and TRBJ1-5 gives the whole variable domain GAGVSQSPRYKVTKRGQDVALRCDPISGHVSLYWYRQALGQGPEFLTYFNYEAQQDKSGLPNDRFSAERPEGSISTLTIQRTEQRDSAMYRCASSPWGNQPQHFGDGTRLSIL.

The chain employs TRBV28 and TRBJ2-7, with 7 bases lining up with TRBD1. The CDR3 is 13 residues long. V dropped 4 bases and J dropped 5; count of bases not matched to a gene: 5. Germline-derived CDR1 and CDR2 are MDHEN and SYDVKM. CDR3 DNA: TGTGCCAGCAGTTCAGACAGGGCAGACGAGCAGTACTTC. Translation gives CASSSDRADEQYF.

The chain carries TRBV11-2 and TRBJ2-7; TRBD1 or TRBD2 may be the D gene (5 bases each). V lost 3 bases to trimming and J lost 3 bases, with 9 bases between them. The CDR3 sequence is 13 residues long. Germline CDR1 is SGHAT and CDR2 is FQNNGV. CDR3 nucleotides: TGTGCCAGCAGCTTTGGGGGAGACTACGAGCAGTACTTC. Encoded protein: CASSFGGDYEQYF.